This T cell receptor (beta chain) is drawn from a study of HIV-infected children after antiretroviral therapy interruption. For the study at large: Interruption group median age approximately 10 years; continuous group about 8 years. Study observations and caveats: Naive CD4+ Gini coefficient rose by interruption end, suggesting clonal expansion.

RNA-based 3' RACE libraries used unique molecular identifiers. Via MiXCR, TCRdb re-called the 3' RACE reads, giving one row per CDR3 protein. The profile shows about 83,000 distinct CDR3 sequences, roughly 6.4% of them singletons. This clonotype was counted ten times or more. Its specificity is not known. The CDR3 consists of 13 residues. Trimming removed 6 bases from V and 0 bases from J, with 9 bases in between. The treatment here: PENTA 11 planned treatment interruption arm or continuous ART arm. The sample in question was CD45RA+ CD4+ T cells from PBMCs, pooled from several time points, obtained from a donor given antiretroviral therapy, either interrupted or continuous. Subset of the sample: naive CD4+ CD45RA+ CD45RO- T cells. The chain recombines TRBV12-3 or TRBV12-4 with TRBJ2-7; D tentatively reads TRBD1 or TRBD2 (5 bases each). The origin of this receptor is a pool of human donors with HIV. DNA of the CDR3: TGTGCCAGCAGGGGGACCGACTCCTACGAGCAGTACTTC. It yields the protein CASRGTDSYEQYF.